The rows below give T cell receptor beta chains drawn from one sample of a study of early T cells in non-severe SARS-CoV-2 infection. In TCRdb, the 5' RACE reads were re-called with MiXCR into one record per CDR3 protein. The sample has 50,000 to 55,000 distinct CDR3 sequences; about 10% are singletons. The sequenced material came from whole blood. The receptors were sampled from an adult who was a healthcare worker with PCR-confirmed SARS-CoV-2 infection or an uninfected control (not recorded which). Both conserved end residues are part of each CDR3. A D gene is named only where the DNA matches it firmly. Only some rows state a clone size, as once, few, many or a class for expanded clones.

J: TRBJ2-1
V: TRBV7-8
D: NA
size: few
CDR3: CASSSTEDLYNEQFF
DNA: TGTGCCAGCAGCTCGACCGAGGACCTCTACAATGAGCAGTTCTTC

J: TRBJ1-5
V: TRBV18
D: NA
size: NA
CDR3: CASSPQGDNQPQHF
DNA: TGTGCCAGCTCACCACAGGGGGACAATCAGCCCCAGCATTTT

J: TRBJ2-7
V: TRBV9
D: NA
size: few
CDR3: CASSVGAGPVYEQYF
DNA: TGTGCCAGCAGCGTAGGGGCGGGTCCGGTTTACGAGCAGTACTTC

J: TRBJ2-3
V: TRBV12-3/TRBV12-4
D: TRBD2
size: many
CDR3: CASSSGTSAVQVTQYF
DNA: TGTGCCAGCAGTTCCGGGACTAGCGCAGTCCAGGTTACGCAGTATTTT

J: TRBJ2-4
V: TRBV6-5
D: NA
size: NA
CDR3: CASSETWTKNIQYF
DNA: TGTGCCAGCAGCGAAACGTGGACCAAAAACATTCAGTACTTC

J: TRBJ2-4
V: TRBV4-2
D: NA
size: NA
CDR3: CASSQGEDSARAYF
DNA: TGTGCCAGCAGCCAGGGCGAGGACTCCGCAAGGGCATACTTC

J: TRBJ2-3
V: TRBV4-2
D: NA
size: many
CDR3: CASSRGGRGHTDTQYF
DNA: TGTGCCAGCAGCCGCGGGGGTAGGGGGCACACAGATACGCAGTATTTT

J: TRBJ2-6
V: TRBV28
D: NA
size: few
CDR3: CASSSPTGANVLTF
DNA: TGTGCCAGCAGTTCACCTACGGGGGCCAACGTCCTGACTTTC

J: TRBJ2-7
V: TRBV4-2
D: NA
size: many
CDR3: CASSPEGAYEQYF
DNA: TGTGCCAGCAGCCCCGAGGGCGCCTACGAGCAGTACTTC

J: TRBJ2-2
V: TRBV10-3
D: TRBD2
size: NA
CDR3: CAISAPGGNQNTGELFF
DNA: TGTGCCATCAGTGCTCCGGGAGGCAACCAGAACACCGGGGAGCTGTTTTTT

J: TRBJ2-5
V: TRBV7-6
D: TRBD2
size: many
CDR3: CASSLVAGGETQYF
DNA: TGTGCCAGCAGCTTAGTGGCGGGAGGGGAGACCCAGTACTTC

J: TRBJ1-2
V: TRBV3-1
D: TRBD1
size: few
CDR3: CASSRTGQGNYGYTF
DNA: TGTGCCAGCAGCCGGACGGGACAGGGTAACTATGGCTACACCTTC

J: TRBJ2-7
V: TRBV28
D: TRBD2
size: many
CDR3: CASSLTSSEQYF
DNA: TGTGCCAGCAGTCTGACTAGCTCCGAGCAGTACTTC

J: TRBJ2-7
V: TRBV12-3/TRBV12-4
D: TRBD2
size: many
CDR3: CASSPHSSGSYEQYF
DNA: TGTGCCAGCAGTCCACACTCTAGCGGTTCCTACGAGCAGTACTTC

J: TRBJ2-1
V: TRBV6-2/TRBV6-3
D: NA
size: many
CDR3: CASITPRGGYNEQFF
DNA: TGTGCCAGCATCACCCCCAGGGGAGGCTACAATGAGCAGTTCTTC

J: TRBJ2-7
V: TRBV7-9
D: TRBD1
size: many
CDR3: CASSSDRNEQYF
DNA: TGTGCCAGCAGCTCGGACAGGAACGAGCAGTACTTC

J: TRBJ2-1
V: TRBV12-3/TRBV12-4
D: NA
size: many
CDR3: CASSRLGGPPFF
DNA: TGTGCCAGCAGCAGACTCGGAGGACCCCCGTTCTTC

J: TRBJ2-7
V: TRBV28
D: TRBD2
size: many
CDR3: CAGGTSGNEQYF
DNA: TGTGCCGGCGGGACTAGCGGAAACGAGCAGTACTTC

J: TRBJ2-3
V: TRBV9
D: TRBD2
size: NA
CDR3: CASSPSSGPSTDTQYF
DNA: TGTGCCAGCAGTCCCTCTAGCGGGCCCAGCACAGATACGCAGTATTTT

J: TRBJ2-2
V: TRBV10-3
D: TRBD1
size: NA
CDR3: CAISLDRADTGELFF
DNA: TGTGCCATCAGCCTCGACAGGGCAGACACCGGGGAGCTGTTTTTT

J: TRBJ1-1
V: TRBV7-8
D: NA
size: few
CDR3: CASSYIADTEAFF
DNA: TGTGCCAGCAGTTATATAGCGGACACTGAAGCTTTCTTT

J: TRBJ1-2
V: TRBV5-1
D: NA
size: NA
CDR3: CASSLNPGTDGYTF
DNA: TGCGCCAGCAGCTTGAACCCCGGGACGGATGGCTACACCTTC

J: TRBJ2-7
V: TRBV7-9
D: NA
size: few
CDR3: CASSYVGEQYF
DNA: TGTGCCAGCAGCTATGTGGGGGAGCAGTACTTC

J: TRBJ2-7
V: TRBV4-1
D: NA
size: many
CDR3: CASSQTGQRSYEQYF
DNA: TGCGCCAGCAGCCAGACCGGACAGAGATCCTACGAGCAGTACTTC

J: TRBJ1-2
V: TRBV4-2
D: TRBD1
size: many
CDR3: CASSQDRGRGYTF
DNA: TGTGCCAGCAGCCAAGACAGGGGGCGAGGCTACACCTTC

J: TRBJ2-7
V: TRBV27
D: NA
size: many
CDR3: CASFDLATPYEQYF
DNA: TGTGCCAGCTTTGATCTAGCGACTCCCTACGAGCAGTACTTC

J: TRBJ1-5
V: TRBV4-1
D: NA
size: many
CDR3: CASSPTGTPGGQPQHF
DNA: TGCGCCAGCAGCCCCACTGGGACCCCCGGCGGTCAGCCCCAGCATTTT

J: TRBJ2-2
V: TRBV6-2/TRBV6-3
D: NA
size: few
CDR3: CASHLQGIGTGELFF
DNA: TGTGCCAGCCACCTCCAGGGGATCGGCACCGGGGAGCTGTTTTTT

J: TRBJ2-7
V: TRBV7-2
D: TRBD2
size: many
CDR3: CASSQTSGSPYEQYF
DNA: TGTGCCAGCAGCCAGACTAGCGGGAGTCCCTACGAGCAGTACTTC

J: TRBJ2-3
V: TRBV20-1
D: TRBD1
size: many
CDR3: CSARDQGGTDTQYF
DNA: TGCAGTGCTAGAGATCAGGGGGGCACAGATACGCAGTATTTT

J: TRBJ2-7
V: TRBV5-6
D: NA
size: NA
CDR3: CASFPRKGGARGEQYF
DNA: TGTGCCAGTTTCCCGCGCAAGGGGGGCGCCCGGGGCGAGCAGTACTTC

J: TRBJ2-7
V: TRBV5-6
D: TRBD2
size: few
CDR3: CASSLPTSGEQYF
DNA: TGTGCCAGCAGCTTACCGACTAGCGGGGAGCAGTACTTC

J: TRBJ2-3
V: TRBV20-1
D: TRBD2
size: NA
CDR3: CSARDVGRDAADTQYF
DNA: TGCAGTGCTAGAGATGTCGGGAGGGACGCCGCAGATACGCAGTATTTT

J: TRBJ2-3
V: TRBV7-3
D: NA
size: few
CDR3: CASSEGTDTQYF
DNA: TGTGCCAGCAGCGAAGGGACAGATACGCAGTATTTT

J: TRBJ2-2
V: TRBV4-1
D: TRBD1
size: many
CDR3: CASSPTGGRFGELFF
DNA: TGCGCCAGCAGCCCAACAGGGGGCAGGTTTGGGGAGCTGTTTTTT

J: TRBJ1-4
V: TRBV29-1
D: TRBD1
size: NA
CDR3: CSAETGADEKLFF
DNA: TGCAGCGCAGAGACAGGGGCGGATGAAAAACTGTTTTTT

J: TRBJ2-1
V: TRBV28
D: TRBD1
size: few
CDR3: CASSLGGQGDNEQFF
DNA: TGTGCCAGCAGTTTGGGGGGACAGGGGGACAATGAGCAGTTCTTC

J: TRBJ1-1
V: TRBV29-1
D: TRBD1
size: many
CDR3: CSARQGTEAFF
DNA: TGCAGCGCACGACAGGGCACTGAAGCTTTCTTT

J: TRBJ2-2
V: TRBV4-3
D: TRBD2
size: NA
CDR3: CASSQESPSGMNTGELFF
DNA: TGCGCCAGCAGCCAAGAATCCCCTAGCGGGATGAACACCGGGGAGCTGTTTTTT

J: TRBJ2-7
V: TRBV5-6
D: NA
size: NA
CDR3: CASSLVDSHSYEQYF
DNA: TGTGCCAGCAGCTTGGTGGACAGCCACTCCTACGAGCAGTACTTC

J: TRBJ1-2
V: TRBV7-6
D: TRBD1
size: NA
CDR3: CASSSTGRSHGYTF
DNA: TGTGCCAGCAGCTCGACAGGGAGATCCCATGGCTACACCTTC

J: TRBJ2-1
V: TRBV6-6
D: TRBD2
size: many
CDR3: CAGGKYNEQFF
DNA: TGTGCGGGAGGGAAGTACAATGAGCAGTTCTTC

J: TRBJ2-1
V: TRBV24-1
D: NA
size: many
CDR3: CATSDFRSNRNEQFF
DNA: TGTGCCACCAGTGACTTTCGGAGCAATCGCAATGAGCAGTTCTTC

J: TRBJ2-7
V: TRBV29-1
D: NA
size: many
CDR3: CSVEVDYEQYF
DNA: TGCAGCGTTGAAGTAGACTACGAGCAGTACTTC

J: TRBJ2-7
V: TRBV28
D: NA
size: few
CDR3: CASSYRVGEQYF
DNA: TGTGCCAGCAGCTATAGGGTCGGCGAGCAGTACTTC

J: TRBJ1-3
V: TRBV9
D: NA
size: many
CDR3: CASSADSQSSGNTIYF
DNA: TGTGCCAGCAGCGCGGACAGCCAGAGCTCTGGAAACACCATATATTTT

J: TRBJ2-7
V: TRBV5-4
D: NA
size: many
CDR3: CASSLVGGQSYEQYF
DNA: TGTGCCAGCAGCTTGGTCGGGGGGCAGTCCTACGAGCAGTACTTC

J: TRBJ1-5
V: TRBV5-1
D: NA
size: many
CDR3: CASSLGERNQPQHF
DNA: TGCGCCAGCAGCTTGGGGGAACGCAATCAGCCCCAGCATTTT

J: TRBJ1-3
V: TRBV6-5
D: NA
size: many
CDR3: CASSYSRGSGNTIYF
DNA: TGTGCCAGCAGTTACTCGAGAGGGTCTGGAAACACCATATATTTT

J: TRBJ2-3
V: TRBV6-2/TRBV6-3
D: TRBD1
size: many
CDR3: CATWDRVTDTQYF
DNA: TGTGCCACCTGGGACAGGGTCACAGATACGCAGTATTTT

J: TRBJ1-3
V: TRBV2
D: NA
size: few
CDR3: CASKWDTGGNTIYF
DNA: TGTGCCAGCAAATGGGACACGGGGGGAAACACCATATATTTT